This T cell receptor beta chain was observed in a study of T cells in localized non-small cell lung cancer. Study-level points and caveats: In adjacent lung, a median roughly 60 of the top 100 tumor clones were found.

The table came from immunoSEQ multiplex PCR; TCRdb's copy has only in-frame clones and leaves some out. The sample lists 55,000 to 75,000 clones, 70% to 90% occurring once. The CDR3 runs to 15 residues. The trim removed 4 bases at V and 4 bases at J, leaving 7 bases unmatched. Germline CDR1 is SGHVS and CDR2 is FNYEAQ. Concerning this clone: The antigen is not known.

V usage is TRBV7-6 and J usage is TRBJ2-3, with 8 bases fitting TRBD1. This receptor was taken from a male donor older than 55 with stage III squamous cell lung carcinoma. The sequenced sample was peripheral blood, obtained before any cancer treatment. As DNA, the CDR3 is TGTGCCAGCAGCTCACCAGGGGGCGGCGCAGATACGCAGTATTTT. As protein: CASSSPGGGADTQYF.